This T cell receptor (beta chain) was sequenced for a study of cytomegalovirus exposure and HLA in healthy donors. Overall study results and limits: In a later analysis, TCR beta V- and J-gene trimming showed a link to a missense DCLRE1C variant. Based on reports, TCR beta sequences accurately predicted HLA-A and HLA-B alleles for most subjects. A few of the chains that were CMV-associated were confirmed in vitro to be specific for CMV antigens. Later analysis placed DRB1 highest and HLA-C lowest in TCR association rates, which differed by HLA locus.

A note on this clone: The antigen remains undetermined.

The PCR contained 60 Vbeta and 13 Jbeta primers. The table came from immunoSEQ multiplex PCR; TCRdb's copy has only in-frame clones and leaves some out. The sample carries about 110,000 clones, 10% to 15% recorded once. Germline V lookup: CDR1 SGHNT, CDR2 YYREEE (reference sequence). This CDR3 contains 16 residues. V lost 4 bases, J lost 5 bases, and 21 bases lay in between. The sample comprised PBMCs. This clonotype originated in a man aged 35 to 55 in good health and CMV-seropositive. The chain recombines TRBV5-4 with TRBJ2-5, with D possibly matching TRBD1 (6 bases). The CDR3, as DNA: TGTGCCAGCAGCCCCTCTCACAGGGACCTATGGGAGACCCAGTACTTC. Its translation is CASSPSHRDLWETQYF. The entire variable domain, with the rest obtained from reference TRBV5-4 and TRBJ2-5, is as follows: ETGVTQSPTHLIKTRGQQVTLRCSSQSGHNTVSWYQQALGQGPQFIFQYYREEENGRGNFPPRFSGLQFPNYSSELNVNALELDDSALYLCASSPSHRDLWETQYFGPGTRLLVL.